Here is one T cell receptor (beta chain) with its context. Sequencing used immunoSEQ multiplex PCR; TCRdb keeps in-frame clones, though not all of them. The data contain approximately 83,000 clones, roughly 91% of them seen just once; the ten biggest clones take up 20% to 25%. This sample is part of a study of T cells in localized non-small cell lung cancer. This TCR was recovered from a woman aged 40 to 75 with stage I squamous cell lung carcinoma. The material was peripheral blood, obtained before any cancer treatment.

For the CDR3, the DNA is TGTGCCAGTAGTATGAGTGTAGTCACTGAAGCTTTCTTT. Amino acid sequence: CASSMSVVTEAFF. The V gene is TRBV19, the J gene TRBJ1-1; no clear D gene. This CDR3 region has 13 residues. Deletions cut 3 bases from V and 4 bases from J, with 9 bases between. Germline CDR1 is LNHDA and CDR2 is SQIVND (reference sequence).